Reported below is one T cell receptor beta chain. Its antigen is not identified. The data belong to a study of identical twins. Regarding the study as a whole: An excess of low generation probability was shown by twin-shared out-of-frame alpha sequences.

It was template switching that added a universal primer site, and there were unique molecular identifiers on the cDNA. MiXCR, applied by TCRdb to the 5' RACE reads, yields one record per CDR3 protein. The table includes 1,800,000 or so distinct CDR3 sequences, roughly 35% detected once. The sequencing sample was made of cord blood. This TCR was recovered from a newborn girl in good health.

The CDR3 loop is CASSSGTGVGEQYF. The CDR3 DNA is TGCGCCAGCAGCTCCGGGACAGGGGTTGGCGAGCAGTACTTC. The chain carries TRBV5-1 and TRBJ2-7; TRBD1 matches at 10 bases. The CDR3 spans 14 residues. V was pared by 3 bases and J by 6 bases, with 6 bases of the junction left unmatched. Germline V gene data show CDR1 as SGHRS and CDR2 as YFSETQ.